The 21 T cell receptor beta chains below were found in one sample sequenced in a study of blood T cell repertoires in COVID-19. The protocol was immunoSEQ multiplex PCR, while the TCRdb copy is restricted to in-frame clones and leaves out a portion. The table shows over 150,000 clones, with less than 90% occurring only once. The sequenced sample was peripheral blood. Receptor source: a man aged 18 to 29 with active or convalescent COVID-19.

This chain links TRBV6-5 with TRBJ1-2; 9 bases are a match to TRBD1. Germline CDR1 is MNHEY and CDR2 is SVGAGI. The CDR3 is 13 amino acids. V was pared by 7 bases and J by 6 bases, with 6 bases of the junction left unmatched. The CDR3 DNA reads as TGTGCCAGCACCCGGACAGGGGCCGATGGCTACACCTTC. This gives the protein CASTRTGADGYTF.

J is TRBJ2-5 and V is TRBV7-6; TRBD1 might be the D (5 bases). CDR1 SGHVS and CDR2 FNYEAQ come from the germline V gene. V was pared by 5 bases and J by 5 bases, with 18 bases between. The CDR3 totals 15 residues. CDR3 in amino acids: CASSPPRLGPETQYF. For the CDR3, the DNA is TGTGCCAGCAGCCCCCCAAGGTTGGGGCCGGAGACCCAGTACTTC.

Concerning this clone itself: A read error may account for a junction end that differs from germline. The rearrangement uses TRBV11-2 and TRBJ2-3, with 11 bases lining up with TRBD2. There are 15 residues in the CDR3. CDR1 and CDR2 from the germline V gene are SGHAT and FQNNGV. CDR3 nucleotides: TGTGCCAGCAGTTTAGGGACTAGCGGTTCCTATACGCAGTATTTT. Protein sequence: CASSLGTSGSYTQYF.

The V gene is TRBV9, the J gene TRBJ2-4; 7 nucleotides line up with TRBD1. Per germline, CDR1 SGDLS and CDR2 YYNGEE. The CDR3 runs to 12 residues. The chain's CDR3 is CIQGEAKNIQYF. The CDR3 DNA reads TGTATCCAGGGGGAAGCCAAAAACATTCAGTACTTC.

The chain combines TRBV7-2 with TRBJ1-6; TRBD1 aligns across 9 bases. J was trimmed by 13 bases and V by 2 bases; bases with no gene match: 9. Germline V gives CDR1 SGHTA, CDR2 FQGNSA. The CDR3 length is 15 residues. The chain's CDR3 is CASSLKGQGVRPLHF. The DNA for the CDR3 is TGTGCCAGCAGCTTAAAGGGACAGGGAGTGAGGCCCCTCCACTTT.

The genes are TRBV27 and TRBJ2-7; D might be TRBD2 (6 bases). The CDR3 covers 14 residues. Germline values: CDR1 MNHEY, CDR2 SMNVEV (reference sequence). The V end was cut by 4 bases, the J end by 6 bases, with 16 bases between. The CDR3 region has the DNA TGTGCCAGCAGTTCTCGACTAGGTAGCGGCGAGCAGTACTTC. As protein: CASSSRLGSGEQYF.

This clone occurred a few times. V is TRBV7-9 and J is TRBJ2-2, with TRBD2 matching over 9 bases. This CDR3 contains 15 residues. V shed 5 bases and J 3 bases; nucleotides not matched to a gene: 4. Germline CDR1 is SEHNR and CDR2 is FQNEAQ (reference sequence). CDR3 amino acids: CASSPAGGHTGELFF. The DNA of the CDR3 is TGTGCCAGCAGCCCCGCGGGGGGGCACACCGGGGAGCTGTTTTTT.

The chain uses TRBV2 and TRBJ1-6, with a weak D call TRBD1 (5 bases). From germline, CDR1 is SNHLY and CDR2 FYNNEI. The CDR3 covers 13 residues. V was cut by 7 bases and J by 9 bases, with 13 bases left in between. The DNA of the CDR3 is TGTGCCAGCACCCTCACCGGGGGTTCACCCCTCCACTTT. It is translated as CASTLTGGSPLHF.

The J gene is TRBJ1-4, the V gene TRBV13; D possibly corresponds to TRBD1 (5 bases). This CDR3 has 14 amino acids. Trimming stripped 2 bases from V and 7 bases from J, with 11 bases between. Germline CDR1 PRHDT, CDR2 FYEKMQ (reference sequence). The CDR3 nucleotides read TGTGCCAGCAGCTTACGGGGGAAGGGTGAAAAACTGTTTTTT. It yields the protein CASSLRGKGEKLFF.

A few counts support this clone. The chain links TRBV7-9 to TRBJ2-3; 9 bases fit TRBD2. V dropped 0 bases and J dropped 2; count of bases not matched to a gene: 3. This CDR3 is built from 16 residues. Germline V CDR1 and CDR2: SEHNR, FQNEAQ (reference sequence). The CDR3 spells CASSLAAGGHTDTQYF. The CDR3 nucleotides read TGTGCCAGCAGCTTAGCAGCGGGGGGACACACAGATACGCAGTATTTT.

The chain recombines TRBV4-1 with TRBJ1-1; tentative D call: TRBD1 (5 bases). V gave up 3 bases and J gave up 0 bases, with 11 bases separating them. The CDR3 contains 15 residues. The germline gives CDR1 MGHRA, CDR2 YSYEKL. CDR3 in amino acids: CASSQTDLMNTEAFF. CDR3 sequence (DNA): TGCGCCAGCAGCCAGACAGACTTGATGAACACTGAAGCTTTCTTT.

The CDR3 nucleotides read TGTGCCAGCAGTGCGACAGGGTTGGGGCCCCAGCATTTT. Its protein is CASSATGLGPQHF. The rearrangement joins TRBV2 to TRBJ1-5, with TRBD1 matching over 7 bases. V trimming: 4 bases; J trimming: 9 bases; junction bases outside the gene matches: 6. This CDR3 has 13 residues. The germline CDR1 and CDR2 sequences are SNHLY and FYNNEI.

This chain uses TRBV12-3 or TRBV12-4 with TRBJ1-2, with D hard to call. The CDR3 is 12 residues long. V was trimmed by 7 bases and J by 1 base, leaving 7 bases between them. In DNA, the CDR3 is TGTGCCAGCACCACGGGTAACTATGGCTACACCTTC. Its translation: CASTTGNYGYTF.

The chain links TRBV7-8 to TRBJ1-2, with D uncertain. This CDR3 contains 15 residues. V gave up 5 bases and J gave up 3 bases, with 16 bases separating them. Per the germline V gene, CDR1 is SGHVS and CDR2 is FQNEAQ. The CDR3 nucleotides read TGTGCCAGCAGCCTCGATGTCTCAGTGGACTATGGCTACACCTTC. Translation gives CASSLDVSVDYGYTF.

The chain joins TRBV6-5 to TRBJ1-5; 10 bases are shared with TRBD1. This CDR3 comprises 15 residues. CDR1 MNHEY and CDR2 SVGAGI come from the germline V gene. Trimming took 5 bases from V and 1 from J; bases not matched to a gene: 2. Here the CDR3 DNA reads TGTGCCAGCAGTATGGACAGGGGGAGCAATCAGCCCCAGCATTTT. Its protein is CASSMDRGSNQPQHF.

The chain uses TRBV5-4 and TRBJ2-2; TRBD2 matches 9 bases. With 2 bases clipped from V and 5 bases from J, the junction kept 4 bases outside the gene matches. Germline V CDR1 and CDR2: SGHNT, YYREEE (reference sequence). The CDR3 is 15 residues long. CDR3 region: CASSLRTSVTGELFF. In nucleotides, the CDR3 is TGTGCCAGCAGCTTACGGACTAGCGTAACCGGGGAGCTGTTTTTT.

V usage is TRBV5-1 and J usage is TRBJ1-4, with 8 bases lining up with TRBD1. The germline V gene encodes CDR1 SGHRS and CDR2 YFSETQ. The CDR3 runs 14 residues. V was clipped by 5 bases and J by 8 bases; unmatched bases: 8. This chain's CDR3 is CASSVGQADEKLFF. For the CDR3, the DNA is TGCGCCAGCAGTGTGGGACAGGCCGACGAAAAACTGTTTTTT. The whole variable domain, filled in from reference TRBV5-1 and TRBJ1-4, reads KAGVTQTPRYLIKTRGQQVTLSCSPISGHRSVSWYQQTPGQGLQFLFEYFSETQRNKGNFPGRFSGRQFSNSRSEMNVSTLELGDSALYLCASSVGQADEKLFFGSGTQLSVL.

This chain links TRBV5-4 with TRBJ2-3, with 9 bases matching TRBD2. Germline CDR1 is SGHNT and CDR2 is YYREEE (reference sequence). Germline trimming cut 4 bases from V and 2 bases from J; bases unmatched to any gene: 8. The CDR3 has 16 amino acids. Here the CDR3 reads CASSRPAGGPTDTQYF. CDR3 sequence (DNA): TGTGCCAGCAGCCGCCCAGCGGGGGGTCCCACAGATACGCAGTATTTT.

DNA for the CDR3: TGTGCCAGCTCACTTGACAGGGACCTCTATGGCTACACCTTC. This codes for CASSLDRDLYGYTF. The chain links TRBV18 to TRBJ1-2, with TRBD1 matching over 7 bases. Germline assignment: CDR1 KGHSH and CDR2 LQKENI. The CDR3 loop spans 14 amino acids. V was clipped by 4 bases and J by 4 bases; unmatched bases: 6.

The rearrangement joins TRBV19 to TRBJ1-4; TRBD1 is a possible D gene (5 bases). Germline V gene data show CDR1 as LNHDA and CDR2 as SQIVND (reference sequence). The V gene lost 6 bases and the J gene lost 6 bases, with 17 bases spanning the gap. The CDR3 is made up of 15 amino acids. In DNA, the CDR3 is TGTGCCAGTAGGCTGACGTGGCAGGGTTATGAAAAACTGTTTTTT. Its translation is CASRLTWQGYEKLFF.

The rearrangement links TRBV10-3 to TRBJ1-5; no firm D call. V lost 0 bases and J 4 bases, leaving 4 bases between the germline ends. The length of the CDR3 is 13 residues. Germline CDR1 is ENHRY and CDR2 is SYGVKD. In nucleotides, the CDR3 is TGTGCCATCAGTGAGTCCGTTAATCAGCCCCAGCATTTT. It is translated as CAISESVNQPQHF.